This TCR beta chain was identified during a study of blood T cell repertoires in COVID-19. The CDR3 totals 16 residues. V lost 5 bases and J lost 3; bases outside the gene matches: 6. CDR1 and CDR2 (germline): SGHTA, FQGNSA. Profiled with immunoSEQ multiplex PCR; TCRdb holds only in-frame clones, not every one. The table has 200,000 to 250,000 clones, about 83% seen once; the top ten hold around 3.5%. The V call is TRBV7-2, the J call TRBJ2-3; 12 nucleotides agree with TRBD2. This sequence originates from a woman between 35 and 50 years old who had been exposed to COVID-19. The source material was PBMCs or T cells enriched from blood (not recorded which). CDR3 nucleotide sequence: TGTGCCAGCAGCCCGCTCCTAGCGGGGGGGACAGATACGCAGTATTTT. The encoded protein is CASSPLLAGGTDTQYF.